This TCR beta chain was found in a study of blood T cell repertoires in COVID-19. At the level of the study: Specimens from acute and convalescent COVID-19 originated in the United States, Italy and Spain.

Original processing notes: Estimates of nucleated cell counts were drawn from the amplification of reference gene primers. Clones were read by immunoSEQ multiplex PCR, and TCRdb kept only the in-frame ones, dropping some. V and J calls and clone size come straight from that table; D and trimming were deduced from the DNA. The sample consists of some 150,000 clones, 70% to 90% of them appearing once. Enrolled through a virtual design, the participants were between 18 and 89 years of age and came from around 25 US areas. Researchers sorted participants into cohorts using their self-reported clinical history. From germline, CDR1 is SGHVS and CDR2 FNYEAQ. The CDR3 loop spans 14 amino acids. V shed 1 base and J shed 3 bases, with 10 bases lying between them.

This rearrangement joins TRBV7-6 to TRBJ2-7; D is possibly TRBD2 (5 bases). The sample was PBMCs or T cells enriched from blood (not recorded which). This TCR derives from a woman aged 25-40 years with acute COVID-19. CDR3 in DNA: TGTGCCAGCAGCTTAGTCGGGGAGAACTACGAGCAGTACTTC. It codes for CASSLVGENYEQYF.